The rows below give T cell receptor beta chains drawn from one sample of a study of blood T cells in healthy people across ages. TCRdb itself ran the 5' RACE reads through MiXCR, one entry per CDR3 protein. This table holds over 500,000 distinct CDR3 sequences, about 50% found once. The sample taken for sequencing was blood. These receptors were taken from a woman of 80 years or more in good health. Each CDR3 is given with its conserved first and last residue. Each record gives: clone size, V gene, J gene, D gene, CDR3 DNA, CDR3 protein. D genes are given only for firm matches. The size of a clone is reported for some rows only, either as once, few or many, or as a class for expanded clones.

>many|TRBV5-5|TRBJ2-7|TRBD1
TGTGCCAGCAGTAACAGGGGCTACGAGCAGTACTTC
CASSNRGYEQYF
>NA|TRBV28|TRBJ2-3|NA
TGTGCCAGCAGTTTAGTGGCAGCAAAATATAGCACAGATACGCAGTATTTT
CASSLVAAKYSTDTQYF
>NA|TRBV15|TRBJ2-3|NA
TGTGCCACCAGCAGGGACCAACAGGGAATGACAGATACGCAGTATTTT
CATSRDQQGMTDTQYF
>many|TRBV27|TRBJ1-1|NA
TGTGCCAGCAGTTTAAGTTCAGACAACACTGAAGCTTTCTTT
CASSLSSDNTEAFF
>NA|TRBV20-1|TRBJ1-1|NA
TGCAGTGCTAAGGTCGGCAGCCTGAACACTGAAGCTTTCTTT
CSAKVGSLNTEAFF
>few|TRBV7-9|TRBJ1-4|TRBD1
TGTGCCAGCAGTCGTTCCGGGACAGGGGGGGAAAAACTGTTTTTT
CASSRSGTGGEKLFF
>NA|TRBV10-3|TRBJ1-5|TRBD1
TGTGCCATCAGTGCCTTTAGGACAGGGGATAATCAGCCCCAGCATTTT
CAISAFRTGDNQPQHF
>once|TRBV20-1|TRBJ2-3|TRBD1
TGCAGTGCTGGACAGGGGGTTACGCAGTATTTT
CSAGQGVTQYF
>NA|TRBV5-1|TRBJ2-1|TRBD2
TGCGCCAGCAGCTTGAGGGCGGGAGGGCCGGGGTCATCCAATGAGCAGTTCTTC
CASSLRAGGPGSSNEQFF
>NA|TRBV29-1|TRBJ1-1|NA
TGCAGCGTTGTACCTTTGGAGGCCGGCACTGAAGCTTTCTTT
CSVVPLEAGTEAFF
>few|TRBV7-2|TRBJ1-1|NA
TGTGCCAGCAGCTTAGAATCCACTGGAAAGACTTTCTTT
CASSLESTGKTFF
>few|TRBV12-3/TRBV12-4|TRBJ2-3|NA
TGTGCCAGCAGTACCCTGGGCACAGATACGCAGTATTTT
CASSTLGTDTQYF
>many|TRBV7-3|TRBJ1-6|NA
TGTGCCAGCAGCTTACAGGGGTGGAATTCACCCCTCCACTTT
CASSLQGWNSPLHF
>NA|TRBV6-5|TRBJ2-1|TRBD2
TGTGCCAGCAGGGGACTAGCGGTTAACAATGAGCAGTTCTTC
CASRGLAVNNEQFF
>NA|TRBV29-1|TRBJ2-5|NA
TGCAGCGTTGAAATGGGAGTCGGAGAGGCCCAGTACTTC
CSVEMGVGEAQYF
>many|TRBV4-1|TRBJ2-5|NA
TGCGCCAGCAGCCAGGAGTTGGAGCTGCCCCAGTACTTC
CASSQELELPQYF
>few|TRBV28|TRBJ1-3|NA
TGTGCCAGCAGTTATTCTGGAAACACCATATATTTT
CASSYSGNTIYF
>many|TRBV7-2|TRBJ2-5|NA
TGTGCCAGCAGCTTGGGGGCCCTGGGGACCCAGTACTTC
CASSLGALGTQYF
>many|TRBV2|TRBJ1-4|NA
TGTGCCAGCAGTGCAGAGGGGGGTGAAAAACTGTTTTTT
CASSAEGGEKLFF
>few|TRBV20-1|TRBJ1-4|NA
TGCAGTGCTAGAGCCGGAGAAAGACTGTTTTTT
CSARAGERLFF
>many|TRBV12-3/TRBV12-4|TRBJ2-7|NA
TGTGCCAGCAGTTTAACGGGAGTAGCGAAGCAGTACTTC
CASSLTGVAKQYF
>few|TRBV7-2|TRBJ2-6|NA
TGTGCCAGCAGCTTACGGGGCTGGAACGGTAACTCTGGGGCCAACGTCCTGACTTTC
CASSLRGWNGNSGANVLTF
>NA|TRBV3-1|TRBJ2-1|TRBD2
TGTGCCAGCATCCCTAGCGGGAGGACTATATACAATGAGCAGTTCTTC
CASIPSGRTIYNEQFF
>NA|TRBV19|TRBJ2-7|NA
TGTGCCAGTAGTATACTGGGAACCCGGTACAATGAGCAGTACTTC
CASSILGTRYNEQYF
>NA|TRBV15|TRBJ2-5|NA
TGTGCCACCTCAGAACGGGAGACCCAGTACTTC
CATSERETQYF
>NA|TRBV29-1|TRBJ1-2|TRBD1
TGCAGCGGCGGACAGGAGAGTGGCTACACCTTC
CSGGQESGYTF
>many|TRBV6-5|TRBJ2-1|NA
TGTGCCAGCAACGAACAGCAGAGCTCCTACAATGAGCAGTTCTTC
CASNEQQSSYNEQFF
>few|TRBV6-2/TRBV6-3|TRBJ2-7|TRBD2
TGTGCCAGCAGATCCGGGACTAGCGGATCCTACGAGCAGTACTTC
CASRSGTSGSYEQYF
>NA|TRBV12-3/TRBV12-4|TRBJ2-3|NA
TGTGCCAGCAGTCCATACACAGATATGCAGTATTTT
CASSPYTDMQYF
>many|TRBV6-5|TRBJ1-1|NA
TGTGCCAGCACCCCCTGGTCCGGTACTGAAGCTTTCTTT
CASTPWSGTEAFF
>NA|TRBV7-2|TRBJ1-1|TRBD1
TGTGCCAGCAGACCGACAGGGAGTATAGGGAACACTGAAGCTTTCTTT
CASRPTGSIGNTEAFF
>few|TRBV20-1|TRBJ2-3|TRBD2
TGCAGTGCCCTCCATAGCGGGGGGGCAAGAGACGCAGATACGCAGTATTTT
CSALHSGGARDADTQYF
>few|TRBV6-5|TRBJ1-2|NA
TGTGCCAGCAGTTACTCGGACAACTATGGCTACACCTTC
CASSYSDNYGYTF
>NA|TRBV5-1|TRBJ1-1|NA
TGCGCCAGCAGCTGGACAGATGACACTGAAGCTTTCTTT
CASSWTDDTEAFF
>once|TRBV5-1|TRBJ2-1|NA
TGCGCCAGCAGCTACCTAACACTAGCAATTCGACATGAGCAGTTCTTC
CASSYLTLAIRHEQFF
>few|TRBV7-9|TRBJ1-1|NA
TGTGCCAGCAGCCCTGGGACAACCCTTAACACTGAAGCTTTCTTT
CASSPGTTLNTEAFF
>many|TRBV7-2|TRBJ1-4|TRBD1
TGTGCCAGCAGCAGGACAGGGTGGGCAACTAATGAAAAACTGTTTTTT
CASSRTGWATNEKLFF
>many|TRBV29-1|TRBJ2-7|NA
TGCAGCGTTGAACTACGGGCCAGTACCCACGAGCAGTACTTC
CSVELRASTHEQYF
>many|TRBV5-1|TRBJ2-6|TRBD2
TGCGCCAGCAGAACTCTAGCGGGAGGTACTGGGGCCAACGTCCTGACTTTC
CASRTLAGGTGANVLTF
>few|TRBV2|TRBJ2-4|NA
TGTGCACAATTGGGCGGCAGGGGCTACAAAAACATTCAGTACTTC
CAQLGGRGYKNIQYF
>NA|TRBV21-1|TRBJ2-1|NA
TGTGCCAGCAGCGGGCCCTGGGGAAATGAGCAGTTCTTC
CASSGPWGNEQFF
>many|TRBV12-3/TRBV12-4|TRBJ1-2|NA
TGTGCCAGCAGTTTGGGCAGGCGATATGGCTACACCTTC
CASSLGRRYGYTF
>NA|TRBV14|TRBJ1-1|NA
TGTGCCAGCAGCCGCGGTGGGACTGAAGCTTTCTTT
CASSRGGTEAFF
>NA|TRBV29-1|TRBJ2-1|TRBD1
TGCAGCGTTGAAGATCCCGGGGACAGGGTGGTGGCGGATGAGCAGTTCTTC
CSVEDPGDRVVADEQFF
>few|TRBV6-1|TRBJ2-1|TRBD2
TGTGCCAGCAGAGCTAGACCCGGGACTAGCGCGAGCAATGAGCAGTTCTTC
CASRARPGTSASNEQFF
>few|TRBV4-1|TRBJ2-1|NA
TGCGCCAGCAGCCAAGTGACTAGTCCCTACAATGAGCAGTTCTTC
CASSQVTSPYNEQFF
>few|TRBV20-1|TRBJ2-1|NA
TGCAGTGCTAGAGTCCCGATCAGCTCCTACAATGAGCAGTTCTTC
CSARVPISSYNEQFF
>NA|TRBV5-1|TRBJ2-4|TRBD2
TGCGCCAGCAGCTTGCTAGCGGGAGAGATATACAATGAGCAGTACTTC
CASSLLAGEIYNEQYF
>many|TRBV18|TRBJ2-7|NA
TGTGCCAGCTCACCCGGGCTTGAGCAGTACTTC
CASSPGLEQYF
>NA|TRBV24-1|TRBJ2-3|NA
TGTGCCACCAGTGATTTTCTAGCGCCGAGCACAGATACGCAGTATTTT
CATSDFLAPSTDTQYF
>NA|TRBV20-1|TRBJ2-5|TRBD2
TGCAGTGCTGGGGGACTAGTCCAGACCCAGTACTTC
CSAGGLVQTQYF
>many|TRBV7-3|TRBJ2-1|TRBD2
TGTGCCAGCAGCGTTAGCGGGAGTAACACCCATGAGCAGTTCTTC
CASSVSGSNTHEQFF
>NA|TRBV12-3/TRBV12-4|TRBJ2-1|NA
TGTGCCAGCAGTTTGGGACTCCGGGAATATGAGCAGTTCTTC
CASSLGLREYEQFF
>NA|TRBV20-1|TRBJ2-5|NA
TGCAGCTCACCGGGGTTACGAGGGCAAGAGACCCAGTACTTC
CSSPGLRGQETQYF
>NA|TRBV29-1|TRBJ2-1|NA
TGCAGCTTTAGCGCGTCCTACAATGAGCAGTTCTTC
CSFSASYNEQFF
>many|TRBV5-1|TRBJ2-1|NA
TGCGCCAGCAGCTTGCAGCGGGAGCAGTTCTTC
CASSLQREQFF
>many|TRBV28|TRBJ1-2|TRBD1
TGTGCCAGCGGATACAGGGGGCGCCCCCATGGCTACACCTTC
CASGYRGRPHGYTF